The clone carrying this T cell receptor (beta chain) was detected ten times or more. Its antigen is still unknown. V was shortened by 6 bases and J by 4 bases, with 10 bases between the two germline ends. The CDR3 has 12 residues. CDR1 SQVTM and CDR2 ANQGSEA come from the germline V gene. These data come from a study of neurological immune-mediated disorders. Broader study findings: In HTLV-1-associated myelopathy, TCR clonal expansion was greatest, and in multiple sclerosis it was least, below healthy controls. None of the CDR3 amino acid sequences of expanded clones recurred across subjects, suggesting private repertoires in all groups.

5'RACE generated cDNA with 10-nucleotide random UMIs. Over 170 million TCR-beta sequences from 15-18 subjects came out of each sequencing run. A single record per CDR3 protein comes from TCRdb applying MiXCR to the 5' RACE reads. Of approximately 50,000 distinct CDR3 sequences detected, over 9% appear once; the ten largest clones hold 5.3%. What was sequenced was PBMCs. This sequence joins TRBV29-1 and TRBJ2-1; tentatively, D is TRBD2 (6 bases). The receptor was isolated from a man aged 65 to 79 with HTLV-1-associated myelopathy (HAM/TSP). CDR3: CSVIAVYNEQFF. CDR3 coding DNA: TGCAGCGTCATAGCGGTTTACAATGAGCAGTTCTTC.